These 27 T cell receptor beta chains were sequenced from one sample in a study of blood T cells in healthy people across ages (dated by TCRdb to between 2015 and 2016). Library method: 5' RACE. Sequencing used an Illumina HiSeq 2500. A second PCR of roughly 6 to 11 cycles was performed with a sample-barcoded 5' primer and a J-beta primer mix. Using fastp trimming at Q25 and MiXCR clonotype assembly, TCRdb reanalyzed the public sequencing data and kept in-frame beta chains. Merged by CDR3 protein, the rows form single entries marked with the most common genes and DNA. Within this sample are 1,500,000 or so distinct CDR3 sequences, with 35% to 45% of them counted one time only. The ten largest clones represent around 4% of the sample. Sequencing was carried out using blood. These receptors were collected from a woman aged 18-35 years in good health.

The table lists this clonotype with a count of one. CDR3: CSALGRPFYNEQYF. The CDR3 coding sequence is TGCAGTGCTCTCGGGAGGCCGTTTTACAATGAGCAGTACTTC. This chain uses TRBV20-1 with TRBJ2-7; 7 nucleotides line up with TRBD2. V was clipped by 5 bases and J by 7 bases; unmatched bases: 14. Germline V lookup: CDR1 DFQATT, CDR2 SNEGSKA (reference sequence). The CDR3 is 14 amino acids.

J is TRBJ2-4 and V is TRBV6-2 or TRBV6-3; possibly TRBD1 for D (5 bases). The CDR3 totals 15 residues. Germline CDR1 and CDR2: MNHEY and SVGEGT. V shed 2 bases and J shed 10 bases, with 18 bases lying between them. The CDR3 DNA reads as TGTGCCAGCAGTTACCCTGCTATTAAGGGGCCAATTCAGTACTTC. Its protein is CASSYPAIKGPIQYF.

Remarks on this clonotype: A single base separates this from a much larger clone, so it may be a read error. The chain carries TRBV6-2 or TRBV6-3 and TRBJ2-1; D perhaps matches TRBD1 (6 bases). TRBJ2-7 matches the DNA end more closely, so the J call is doubtful. The CDR3 is made up of 17 amino acids. The germline V gene has CDR1 MNHEY and CDR2 SVGEGT. The CDR3 sequence: CTSSYSPPQGLYNEQYF. CDR3 nucleotide sequence: TGTACCAGCAGTTACTCGCCCCCCCAGGGGCTCTACAATGAGCAGTACTTC.

This clonotype was observed a handful of times. The rearrangement joins TRBV7-3 to TRBJ2-4, with 8 positions matching TRBD1. With the DNA end fitting TRBJ2-7 better, the J assignment may be wrong. The CDR3 spans 15 residues. The V gene's germline CDR1 is SGHTA and CDR2 FQGTGA. For the CDR3, the DNA is TGTGCCAGCAGCTACCGACAGGGGCTCGCCCACGAGCAGTACTTC. As protein: CASSYRQGLAHEQYF.

The V and J genes are TRBV2 and TRBJ2-3, with 8 positions matching TRBD2. This CDR3 has 16 amino acids. V trimming: 1 base; J trimming: 2 bases; junction bases outside the gene matches: 5. Germline V gives CDR1 SNHLY, CDR2 FYNNEI. This CDR3 is CASSEGSGANTDTQYF. CDR3 DNA: TGTGCCAGCAGTGAAGGTAGCGGGGCGAACACAGATACGCAGTATTTT.

This clonotype was seen a handful of times. The chain combines TRBV5-1 with TRBJ2-1; 9 bases map to TRBD2. The CDR3 has 16 residues. CDR1 and CDR2 from the germline V gene are SGHRS and YFSETQ. Losses at the gene ends were 4 bases for V and 4 bases for J; bases not matched to a gene: 9. As DNA, the CDR3 is TGCGCCAGCAGCATCCTCGAGGCGGGGGGGTACAATGAGCAGTTCTTC. It is translated as CASSILEAGGYNEQFF. Looking up the rest from reference TRBV5-1 and TRBJ2-1 gives the full variable domain: KAGVTQTPRYLIKTRGQQVTLSCSPISGHRSVSWYQQTPGQGLQFLFEYFSETQRNKGNFPGRFSGRQFSNSRSEMNVSTLELGDSALYLCASSILEAGGYNEQFFGPGTRLTVL.

The chain combines TRBV12-3 or TRBV12-4 with TRBJ1-1, with D possibly being TRBD1 (6 bases). V dropped 4 bases and J dropped 5 bases, with 14 bases sitting between them. The CDR3 loop spans 14 amino acids. This CDR3 is CASSSRGSWTEAFF. The DNA for the CDR3 is TGTGCCAGCAGTTCGAGGGGGTCTTGGACTGAAGCTTTCTTT.

This clonotype occurred a few times. The chain recombines TRBV4-1 with TRBJ2-6; possible D gene TRBD2, 6 bases. Germline CDR1 is MGHRA and CDR2 is YSYEKL. Between the trimmed V and J ends, which lost 1 base and 1 base, there was a span of 17 bases. The CDR3 has 19 residues. The CDR3 DNA sequence: TGCGCCAGCAGCCAAGGGTTACGGGGGAGCTTGTCTGGGGCCAACGTCCTGACTTTC. Its protein is CASSQGLRGSLSGANVLTF.

This clonotype has just one count. V gene TRBV15 combines with J gene TRBJ1-2; D remains ambiguous. Trimming shortened V by 1 base and J by 3 bases, and 6 bases separated the two germline ends. The CDR3 is 13 amino acids. CDR1 is LNHNV and CDR2 is YYDKDF in the germline V gene (reference sequence). CDR3 DNA sequence: TGTGCCACCAGCAGAGTCGCGGACTATGGCTACACCTTC. Residues: CATSRVADYGYTF.

This rearrangement joins TRBV20-1 to TRBJ1-2, with TRBD1 matching 8 bases. The J segment lost 7 bases and the V segment lost 3 bases, leaving 16 bases of the junction unmatched. The CDR3 extends over 16 amino acids. Germline V CDR1 and CDR2: DFQATT, SNEGSKA (reference sequence). The CDR3 region is CSASRSGGGRIVGYTF. DNA for the CDR3: TGCAGTGCTAGTCGGTCAGGGGGCGGGCGGATAGTTGGCTACACCTTC.

The rearrangement links TRBV12-3 or TRBV12-4 to TRBJ2-5; D gene ambiguous. The germline V and J ends were trimmed by 6 bases and 1 base, with 15 bases remaining between them. The CDR3 has 15 residues. The CDR3 is CASSSPGWCQETQYF. Written as DNA, the CDR3 is TGTGCCAGCAGCTCACCGGGCTGGTGCCAAGAGACCCAGTACTTC.

This chain joins TRBV20-1 and TRBJ2-1, with TRBD2 as a possible D gene (6 bases). CDR1 is DFQATT, CDR2 SNEGSKA, per germline (reference sequence). V was pared by 4 bases and J by 7 bases, with 14 bases between. CDR3 length equals 13 residues. The CDR3 DNA reads TGCAGTGCTAAGCACGGACTAAGGAATGAGCAGTTCTTC. Protein sequence: CSAKHGLRNEQFF.

This clonotype has ten or more counts. This chain connects TRBV30 to TRBJ2-1; 10 bases map to TRBD2. Germline CDR1 and CDR2: GTSNPN and SVGIG (reference sequence). Trimming removed 6 bases from V and 3 bases from J; junction bases left unmatched: 8. This CDR3 region has 15 residues. CDR3 coding DNA: TGTGCCTGCACTCGGGGGACTAGCGACTACAATGAGCAGTTCTTC. Translation gives CACTRGTSDYNEQFF.

This clonotype is a singleton in its sample. The chain carries TRBV21-1 and TRBJ1-1. TRBV21-1 is flagged as a pseudogene. The length of the CDR3 is 14 residues. The CDR3 bases are TGTGCCAGCAGCAAAGTAGGAATGAACACTGAAGCTTTCTTT. It codes for CASSKVGMNTEAFF.

This sequence joins TRBV5-5 and TRBJ2-7, with TRBD1 matching 8 bases. The CDR3 has 14 residues. With V trimmed by 3 bases and J by 4 bases, 6 bases remained unmatched. Germline lookup yields CDR1 SGHKS and CDR2 YYEKEE (reference sequence). In nucleotides, the CDR3 is TGTGCCAGCAGCTCCCTTCGGACAGGGTACGAGCAGTACTTC. Residues: CASSSLRTGYEQYF.

J is TRBJ2-7 and V is TRBV24-1, with 7 bases identical to TRBD1. The V gene's germline CDR1 is KGHDR and CDR2 SFDVKD. Germline trimming cut 6 bases from V and 7 bases from J; bases unmatched to any gene: 11. The CDR3 consists of 14 residues. CDR3 region: CATSPGQAYNEQYF. CDR3 DNA sequence: TGTGCCACCAGTCCAGGACAGGCATACAATGAGCAGTACTTC.

This clonotype was detected a few times. The chain combines TRBV20-1 with TRBJ2-7; D possibly corresponds to TRBD2 (6 bases). This CDR3 contains 13 residues. V dropped 6 bases and J dropped 5 bases, with 17 bases sitting between them. Germline V lookup: CDR1 DFQATT, CDR2 SNEGSKA (reference sequence). CDR3 DNA sequence: TGCAGTGCCACTGCCGAAGCGGGCCACGAGCAGTACTTC. Protein: CSATAEAGHEQYF.

This chain connects TRBV7-2 to TRBJ2-3; D not certain. CDR3 length: 15 residues. Trimming removed 4 bases from V and 2 bases from J, with 13 bases in between. Looked up from germline, CDR1 is SGHTA and CDR2 is FQGNSA. The CDR3 region is CASSYLEVTTDTQYF. DNA for the CDR3: TGTGCCAGCAGCTACCTAGAGGTGACCACAGATACGCAGTATTTT.

This chain joins TRBV7-2 and TRBJ2-3, with D possibly TRBD1 on 5 matching bases. The CDR3 sequence is 16 residues long. Germline CDR1 reads SGHTA; CDR2 reads FQGNSA. V was pared by 2 bases and J by 7 bases, with 19 bases between. CDR3 bases: TGTGCCAGCAGCTTAATGGACATCCCTCTAGTGTATACGCAGTATTTT. Residues: CASSLMDIPLVYTQYF. The full variable domain, its missing parts supplied by reference TRBV7-2 and TRBJ2-3, is GAGVSQSPSNKVTEKGKDVELRCDPISGHTALYWYRQSLGQGLEFLIYFQGNSAPDKSGLPSDRFSAERTGGSVSTLTIQRTQQEDSAVYLCASSLMDIPLVYTQYFGPGTRLTVL.

The gene calls are TRBV6-2 or TRBV6-3 and TRBJ1-1, with TRBD1 matching over 11 bases. This CDR3 has 17 amino acids. Germline V gene data show CDR1 as MNHEY and CDR2 as SVGEGT. J gave up 6 bases and V 2 bases, and 11 bases lay outside the gene matches. CDR3: CASSYDYRTGGSPEAFF. CDR3 DNA: TGTGCCAGCAGTTACGACTACCGGACAGGGGGCTCTCCTGAAGCTTTCTTT.

The V gene is TRBV6-6, the J gene TRBJ2-3, with 9 nucleotides matching TRBD2. The CDR3 totals 16 residues. Losses at the gene ends were 1 base for V and 1 base for J; bases not matched to a gene: 3. From germline, CDR1 is MNHNY and CDR2 SVGAGI (reference sequence). CDR3 loop: CASSYYIAGGTDTQYF. CDR3 nucleotides: TGTGCCAGCAGTTACTATATAGCGGGGGGCACAGATACGCAGTATTTT.

This clonotype was counted between two and nine times. The CDR3 spells CASSYGTSGRDEQFF. The CDR3 nucleotides are TGTGCCAGCAGTTACGGGACTAGCGGGAGAGATGAGCAGTTCTTC. The J gene is TRBJ2-1, the V gene TRBV6-2 or TRBV6-3; 14 bases align to TRBD2. The ends lost 2 bases at V and 8 bases at J; junction bases unmatched: 2. Germline V gives CDR1 MNHEY, CDR2 SVGEGT. The CDR3 runs to 15 residues.

This clonotype was picked up many times. The genes are TRBV11-2 and TRBJ2-1; possible D gene TRBD2, 5 bases. The CDR3 consists of 14 residues. Trimming cost V 2 bases and J 6 bases, with 11 bases left between them. Looked up from germline, CDR1 is SGHAT and CDR2 is FQNNGV. The CDR3 DNA reads TGTGCCAGCAGCTTATATTCCCGGGGCAATGAGCAGTTCTTC. This translates into CASSLYSRGNEQFF.

The chain combines TRBV7-2 with TRBJ2-3; D is unresolved. Trimming shortened V by 5 bases and J by 3 bases, and 15 bases separated the two germline ends. The CDR3 sequence is 15 residues long. Germline V gives CDR1 SGHTA, CDR2 FQGNSA. CDR3 residues: CASSRSDPPTDTQYF. The CDR3 coding sequence is TGTGCCAGCAGCCGCTCAGACCCCCCTACAGATACGCAGTATTTT.

In its sample, this clonotype was seen a few times. J is TRBJ2-7 and V is TRBV20-1; 11 bases fit TRBD2. Germline-derived CDR1 and CDR2 are DFQATT and SNEGSKA (reference sequence). CDR3 length: 17 amino acids. V lost 3 bases, J lost 0 bases, and 10 bases stayed unmatched. In DNA, the CDR3 is TGCAGTGCTAGCCTTCTAGCGGGAGGCCTAAGCTCCTACGAGCAGTACTTC. Amino acid sequence: CSASLLAGGLSSYEQYF.

The rearrangement links TRBV18 to TRBJ2-3; perhaps TRBD2 as D (5 bases). The germline CDR1 and CDR2 sequences are KGHSH and LQKENI. This CDR3 spans 17 amino acids. Trimming cost V 6 bases and J 0 bases, with 19 bases left between them. CDR3 in amino acids: CASSPQAALASTDTQYF. In nucleotides, the CDR3 is TGTGCCAGCTCGCCGCAGGCAGCCCTAGCCAGCACAGATACGCAGTATTTT. Full variable domain (remainder filled in from reference TRBV18 and TRBJ2-3): NAGVMQNPRHLVRRRGQEARLRCSPMKGHSHVYWYRQLPEEGLKFMVYLQKENIIDESGMPKERFSAEFPKEGPSILRIQQVVRGDSAAYFCASSPQAALASTDTQYFGPGTRLTVL.

This clonotype was counted only a few times. The chain's CDR3 is CASSYYHLEGKLFF. The CDR3 coding sequence is TGTGCCAGCAGTTACTATCATCTGGAAGGAAAACTGTTTTTT. This chain joins TRBV6-5 and TRBJ1-4; the D is unclear. CDR3 length: 14 amino acids. In germline, CDR1 is MNHEY, CDR2 SVGAGI. Trimming cost V 1 base and J 10 bases, with 13 bases left between them.